This TCR beta chain was identified during a study of identical twins. Study findings and constraints: Zero-insertion analyses might be partly confounded by invariant T cells like MAIT and iNKT. Conclusions were drawn cross-sectionally by statistical analysis, without following the same donors.

One entry per CDR3 protein results from TCRdb running MiXCR on the 5' RACE reads. The table has approximately 230,000 distinct CDR3 sequences, 5% to 7% seen once. This CDR3 contains 11 residues. The ends were cut back, 2 bases at V and 5 bases at J, with 3 bases in the middle. This clonotype was detected many times. The antigen remains unidentified. In addition, the sample was reused for a study of T cells expressing NK-cell markers. From that report: HCMV serostatus: seven of eight sequenced donors positive, one negative. About six donors carried dominant NKG2C+ clonotypes that made up roughly 1.0-7.0% of their CD8+ T cells.

The origin of this receptor is a woman aged 18-29 years in good health. The sequenced material came from CD8+ T cells sorted from blood. The genes are TRBV12-3 or TRBV12-4 and TRBJ1-1; D is uncertain. CDR3 sequence: CASSLTTEAFF. The CDR3 nucleotides read TGTGCCAGCAGTTTAACAACTGAAGCTTTCTTT.